This T cell receptor (beta chain) was captured by sequencing in a study of siplizumab effects on memory and regulatory T cells (dated by TCRdb to 2018 to 2020). Regarding the study in general: The effect of the anti-CD2 antibody siplizumab on alloreactive T-cell subsets was examined in allogeneic mixed lymphocyte reactions constructed from human PBMCs.

Deletion took 6 bases off V and 6 bases off J, with a span of 15 bases between the germline ends. Via the germline V gene, CDR1 is SGHDT and CDR2 YYEEEE. The CDR3 has 13 amino acids, counting the end cysteine and phenylalanine. Just the 39-base CDR3 DNA is kept, in frame starting at base 1. The library was obtained by the immunoSEQ multiplex PCR assay. Roughly 10^5 TCR templates per sample were assayed on the deep sequencing platform. Genomic DNA extracted from sorted T cells was the material used for TCRbeta CDR3 sequencing. As for the original processing: Clonal analysis of TCRbeta CDR3 data was done in the R programming language. Alloreactive CD4+ and CD8+ clones were identified by comparing unstimulated samples to CFSE-low samples taken after the reaction. By matching sequences to the repertoires of sorted unstimulated Treg and non-Treg cells, each alloreactive CD4+ clone was assigned a regulatory or non-regulatory origin. Held by TCRdb, this immuneACCESS table contains in-frame sequences only and omits some clones. Under half of the omission traces to an unresolved V gene where checked; the cause of the rest is unknown. That table gives V, J and clone size, and the DNA gave D and trimming. The table for this sample lists 70,000 to 90,000 clones; just over 90% of them were counted only once. The ten biggest clones cover around 5% of the sample.

Sorted unstimulated T cells and proliferating T cells recovered from mixed lymphocyte reactions were subjected to TCRbeta CDR3 sequencing. Fresh whole blood from some eleven HLA-typed healthy donors was used to isolate PBMCs. With regard to this clone: The antigen this receptor binds is unknown. No much larger clone is present one base from it, and per-base qualities are unavailable.

Overall study outcomes, separate from this receptor: Siplizumab significantly reduced the cumulative frequency of alloreactive sequences traceable to unstimulated CD4+ memory T cells. Sequences below about 10^-5 frequency were poorly captured, so only a minor fraction of alloreactive clones could be mapped to unstimulated subsets. The suppressive function of proliferating Tregs from siplizumab cultures was not functionally confirmed. A naive or memory phenotype could not be assigned to roughly 80-97% of proliferating CD4+ or CD8+ clones. Unstimulated naive T cells appeared to be more diverse than memory T cells, and naive cells seemed to make a substantial contribution to the alloresponse. Among mappable alloreactive CD4+ clones, an average Treg-derived fraction of about 69% was observed with siplizumab, compared with 25% to 30% in control reactions.

The rearrangement joined TRBV5-6 to TRBJ1-1; the D segment cannot be called with confidence. Sequenced material: CD8+ T cells sorted from blood. This TCR came from a human donor in good health. The CDR3 protein: CASTLGSQPEAFF. The sequenced DNA: TGTGCCAGCACCCTTGGTTCGCAACCTGAAGCTTTCTTT. The full variable domain, completed from the reference TRBV5-6 and TRBJ1-1 proteins outside the CDR3, reads DAGVTQSPTHLIKTRGQQVTLRCSPKSGHDTVSWYQQALGQGPQFIFQYYEEEERQRGNFPDRFSGHQFPNYSSELNVNALLLGDSALYLCASTLGSQPEAFFGQGTRLTVV.